This T cell receptor beta chain is drawn from a study of regulatory T cells in long-lasting Graves disease. Building of the TCR beta libraries involved iRepertoire HTBI primers and Arm-PCR of CDR3 regions. TCRdb passed the multiplex PCR reads through MiXCR, listing each CDR3 protein once. In the table there are around 450,000 distinct CDR3 sequences, approximately 16% of which are singletons. About this clonotype: As yet, its antigen is unknown.

Time point in this sample: newly diagnosed GD, antithyroid drugs for less than 3 months. Following extraction of RNA from PBMCs, that RNA was used to make the TCR library. Germline V gene lookup returns CDR1 SGHVS and CDR2 FQNEAQ. This CDR3 is built from 17 residues. V lost 1 base, J lost 3 bases, and 16 bases lay in between. Study-level findings and limits: With a small sample size, accuracy may have been reduced.

These data also formed part of another study, on T cells in Graves' hyperthyroidism and ophthalmopathy. That work states: Pregnant or lactating patients were excluded, as were those with uncontrolled infection or other autoimmune disease.

The rearrangement uses TRBV7-8 and TRBJ1-5, with D perhaps matching TRBD1 (6 bases). The TCR comes from a woman in her thirties or forties with Graves disease. Sequenced here: peripheral blood mononuclear cells (PBMCs), sampled at new diagnosis, from a patient treated with antithyroid drugs. CDR3 sequence (DNA): TGTGCCAGCAGCTTAGGGTCGGTGGGGGCTATCAATCAGCCCCAGCATTTT. As protein: CASSLGSVGAINQPQHF.